The 31 T cell receptor beta chains reported below all come from one sample, sequenced in a study of shared clonotypes between healthy human individuals. Sequenced by immunoSEQ multiplex PCR; TCRdb stores in-frame clones only, minus some. This sample yields 2 million to 2.5 million clones, of which about 94% are seen a single time; roughly 0.13% belongs to the top ten. The material sequenced was naive CD4+ T cells sorted from blood. The subset here: CD45RA+ positively selected. The receptors were gathered from a man aged 18 to 35 in good health.

Of note for this clone: Other DNA sequences within the sample encode an identical CDR3. This rearrangement joins TRBV10-3 to TRBJ2-7; TRBD2 matches at 7 bases. This CDR3 is 12 amino acids long. The V gene end was trimmed by 10 bases and the J gene end by 6 bases; junction bases not matched to a gene: 9. Per the germline V gene, CDR1 is ENHRY and CDR2 is SYGVKD. Here the CDR3 DNA reads TGTGCCACCAGACTAGCCCTCGGCGAGCAGTACTTC. This gives the protein CATRLALGEQYF.

Remarks on this clone: In the same sample, other DNA sequences code for this CDR3. This rearrangement joins TRBV10-3 to TRBJ2-3, with D possibly matching TRBD2 (5 bases). In germline, CDR1 is ENHRY, CDR2 SYGVKD. This CDR3 is built from 13 residues. The V gene lost 0 bases and the J gene lost 5 bases, with 6 bases spanning the gap. In DNA form, the CDR3 reads TGTGCCATCAGTGAGTCCGGGGTAGATACGCAGTATTTT. This gives the protein CAISESGVDTQYF.

CDR3 region: CASSVEENQETQYF. The DNA for the CDR3 is TGTGCCAGCAGCGTAGAAGAAAACCAAGAGACCCAGTACTTC. The chain recombines TRBV9 with TRBJ2-5, with no clear D. CDR3 size: 14 residues. V shed 0 bases and J shed 0 bases, with 6 bases lying between them. Germline V lookup: CDR1 SGDLS, CDR2 YYNGEE. Full variable domain (remainder filled in from reference TRBV9 and TRBJ2-5): DSGVTQTPKHLITATGQRVTLRCSPRSGDLSVYWYQQSLDQGLQFLIQYYNGEERAKGNILERFSAQQFPDLHSELNLSSLELGDSALYFCASSVEENQETQYFGPGTRLLVL.

The count of this clone is one. As DNA, the CDR3 is TGTGCCAGCAGTCCTCAAGGACAGGCCTACGAGCAGTACTTC. Protein product: CASSPQGQAYEQYF. This rearrangement joins TRBV2 to TRBJ2-7; 7 bases line up with TRBD1. Germline V gene lookup returns CDR1 SNHLY and CDR2 FYNNEI. This CDR3 has 14 amino acids. V shed 5 bases, J shed 2 bases, and the junction held 6 bases outside the gene matches.

The chain recombines TRBV5-8 with TRBJ2-1; 8 nucleotides align to TRBD1. This CDR3 contains 15 residues. The germline gives CDR1 SGHTS, CDR2 YDEGEE. Unmatched junction bases numbered 8, after V lost 0 bases and J lost 9 bases. The chain's CDR3 is CASSLGQGAFGEQFF. The DNA of the CDR3 is TGTGCCAGCAGCTTGGGGCAGGGGGCTTTTGGTGAGCAGTTCTTC.

The rearrangement links TRBV6-6 to TRBJ2-2; D gene uncertain. V was clipped by 7 bases and J by 4 bases, with 7 bases between them. CDR1 and CDR2 from the germline V gene are MNHNY and SVGAGI (reference sequence). This CDR3 comprises 12 residues. The CDR3 coding sequence is TGTGCCAGCACCGGCCCCACCGGGGAGCTGTTTTTT. Translation: CASTGPTGELFF.

The V call is TRBV6-5, the J call TRBJ2-7; D gene unclear. Germline V gene data show CDR1 as MNHEY and CDR2 as SVGAGI. This CDR3 is 14 amino acids long. V was clipped by 2 bases and J by 2 bases, with 10 bases between them. The CDR3 here is CASSYRTPTYEQYF. CDR3 coding DNA: TGTGCCAGCAGTTACCGGACCCCGACCTACGAGCAGTACTTC.

Concerning this clone: This same CDR3 is encoded by further DNA sequences in the sample. This chain links TRBV5-1 with TRBJ2-5; D uncertain. The CDR3 has 11 residues. Between the trimmed V and J ends, which lost 1 base and 5 bases, there was a span of 3 bases. Germline CDR1 SGHRS, CDR2 YFSETQ. The chain's CDR3 is CASSLSETQYF. Here the CDR3 DNA reads TGCGCCAGCAGCTTGAGCGAGACCCAGTACTTC.

This chain connects TRBV6-5 to TRBJ1-1; D is perhaps TRBD1 (6 bases). This CDR3 contains 15 residues. Trimming cost V 6 bases and J 1 base, with 15 bases left between them. Per germline, CDR1 MNHEY and CDR2 SVGAGI. CDR3: CASRRDTRGNTEAFF. In nucleotides, the CDR3 is TGTGCCAGCAGGCGGGACACCCGGGGGAACACTGAAGCTTTCTTT.

A word on this clone: Other DNA sequences of this sample code for an identical CDR3. The V and J genes are TRBV5-1 and TRBJ2-2; D is ambiguous. This CDR3 is 13 amino acids long. Germline V gives CDR1 SGHRS, CDR2 YFSETQ. The V and J ends lost 3 bases and 2 bases respectively, with 5 bases between them. The CDR3 DNA reads TGCGCCAGCAGCTACCCTAACACCGGGGAGCTGTTTTTT. Translating gives CASSYPNTGELFF.

V and J are TRBV5-6 and TRBJ1-4; 7 bases align to TRBD1. This CDR3 comprises 15 residues. Trimming took 3 bases from V and 3 from J; bases not matched to a gene: 5. In germline, CDR1 is SGHDT, CDR2 YYEEEE. The CDR3 is CASSSQGGPNEKLFF. The CDR3 DNA sequence: TGTGCCAGCAGCTCCCAGGGGGGGCCTAATGAAAAACTGTTTTTT. The full variable domain, completed using reference TRBV5-6 and TRBJ1-4, is DAGVTQSPTHLIKTRGQQVTLRCSPKSGHDTVSWYQQALGQGPQFIFQYYEEEERQRGNFPDRFSGHQFPNYSSELNVNALLLGDSALYLCASSSQGGPNEKLFFGSGTQLSVL.

This clone was observed a single time. V usage is TRBV7-2 and J usage is TRBJ2-7, with a tentative D call TRBD1 (5 bases). Germline CDR1 reads SGHTA; CDR2 reads FQGNSA. The CDR3 totals 15 residues. V was shortened by 1 base and J by 0 bases, with 10 bases between the two germline ends. Here the CDR3 reads CASSLVQGGSYEQYF. The CDR3 DNA is TGTGCCAGCAGCTTAGTCCAGGGCGGCTCCTACGAGCAGTACTTC.

The rearrangement uses TRBV10-3 and TRBJ2-2, with TRBD2 identical over 14 bases. Germline values: CDR1 ENHRY, CDR2 SYGVKD. The CDR3 spans 17 residues. V trimming: 5 bases; J trimming: 5 bases; junction bases outside the gene matches: 7. CDR3 amino acids: CAISRLAGGPSTGELFF. The DNA of the CDR3 is TGTGCCATCAGTCGACTAGCGGGAGGGCCGTCGACCGGGGAGCTGTTTTTT.

The chain uses TRBV18 and TRBJ1-1; D is ambiguous. This CDR3 is 14 amino acids long. Trimming pared 5 bases from V and 2 bases from J, leaving 12 bases between. Germline V CDR1 and CDR2: KGHSH, LQKENI. The CDR3 here is CASSTVTRNTEAFF. In nucleotides, the CDR3 is TGTGCCAGCTCAACGGTCACAAGAAACACTGAAGCTTTCTTT. The full variable domain, its missing parts supplied by reference TRBV18 and TRBJ1-1, is NAGVMQNPRHLVRRRGQEARLRCSPMKGHSHVYWYRQLPEEGLKFMVYLQKENIIDESGMPKERFSAEFPKEGPSILRIQQVVRGDSAAYFCASSTVTRNTEAFFGQGTRLTVV.

The CDR3 here is CAWRDRGLYEQYF. CDR3 in DNA: TGTGCCTGGAGGGACAGGGGGCTTTACGAGCAGTACTTC. The chain uses TRBV30 and TRBJ2-7; 11 bases are a match to TRBD1. From germline, CDR1 is GTSNPN and CDR2 SVGIG (reference sequence). The CDR3 has 13 residues. J gave up 4 bases and V 3 bases, and 2 bases lay outside the gene matches.

This clone was seen a single time. This rearrangement joins TRBV18 to TRBJ1-2; the D gene is possibly TRBD1 (6 bases). V was clipped by 6 bases and J by 1 base, with 12 bases between them. Germline values: CDR1 KGHSH, CDR2 LQKENI. This CDR3 contains 14 residues. CDR3 sequence reads: CASSMGGGNYGYTF. The CDR3 nucleotides read TGTGCCAGCTCTATGGGAGGGGGTAACTATGGCTACACCTTC.

The chain uses TRBV18 and TRBJ2-7, with a tentative D call TRBD2 (6 bases). CDR1 and CDR2 (germline): KGHSH, LQKENI. This CDR3 has 15 residues. V was pared by 2 bases and J by 2 bases, with 13 bases between. CDR3 nucleotides: TGTGCCAGCTCACCATTGGTTCCGGGAGCCTACGAGCAGTACTTC. Its translation: CASSPLVPGAYEQYF.

J is TRBJ2-2 and V is TRBV5-4, with 10 bases matching TRBD1. Unmatched junction bases numbered 9, after V lost 2 bases and J lost 2 bases. The CDR3 has 18 amino acids. Germline V lookup: CDR1 SGHNT, CDR2 YYREEE (reference sequence). CDR3 amino acids: CASSFRTGGWGNTGELFF. CDR3 nucleotides: TGTGCCAGCAGCTTCCGGACAGGGGGTTGGGGCAACACCGGGGAGCTGTTTTTT.

The chain links TRBV5-8 to TRBJ1-5; D is unclear. V lost 0 bases and J 11 bases, leaving 6 bases between the germline ends. The CDR3 runs to 11 residues. Germline CDR1 and CDR2: SGHTS and YDEGEE. DNA of the CDR3: TGTGCCAGCAGCTTGGAGAGAACCCAGCATTTT. It encodes CASSLERTQHF.

Remarks on this clone: Other DNA variants within this sample encode the same CDR3. This sequence joins TRBV5-1 and TRBJ2-5; weak D call: TRBD1 (6 bases). Germline lookup yields CDR1 SGHRS and CDR2 YFSETQ. Trimming took off 4 bases at V and 1 base at J, with 11 bases between the two ends. This CDR3 spans 14 amino acids. The CDR3 nucleotides read TGCGCCAGCAGCAGCGGACAGCCCCAAGAGACCCAGTACTTC. This encodes CASSSGQPQETQYF.

This clone was seen only once. This chain uses TRBV5-1 with TRBJ2-2, with D unresolved. V was cut by 1 base and J by 5 bases, with 6 bases left in between. There are 13 residues in the CDR3. CDR1 is SGHRS, CDR2 YFSETQ, per germline. CDR3 amino acids: CASSLQKTGELFF. CDR3 DNA: TGCGCCAGCAGCTTGCAGAAGACCGGGGAGCTGTTTTTT.

The chain couples TRBV30 to TRBJ2-2; D uncertain. V lost 5 bases and J 4 bases, leaving 11 bases between the germline ends. The CDR3 loop spans 13 amino acids. Germline V gene lookup returns CDR1 GTSNPN and CDR2 SVGIG (reference sequence). The chain's CDR3 is CAWDTRGTGELFF. In nucleotides, the CDR3 is TGTGCCTGGGATACTCGCGGCACCGGGGAGCTGTTTTTT.

This chain joins TRBV28 and TRBJ1-5; possibly TRBD1 for D (6 bases). The V and J ends lost 4 bases and 8 bases respectively, with 18 bases between them. This CDR3 is built from 15 residues. Germline lookup yields CDR1 MDHEN and CDR2 SYDVKM. CDR3 protein: CASSSPFGGQEPQHF. CDR3 nucleotides: TGTGCCAGCAGTTCCCCCTTCGGGGGGCAAGAGCCCCAGCATTTT.

This clone was observed a single time. The chain links TRBV7-9 to TRBJ2-2; 11 positions agree with TRBD1. The CDR3 loop spans 18 amino acids. V gave up 5 bases and J gave up 3 bases; unmatched junction bases: 11. CDR1 and CDR2 from the germline V gene are SEHNR and FQNEAQ (reference sequence). CDR3 loop: CASSLKLDRGRDTGELFF. For the CDR3, the DNA is TGTGCCAGCAGCCTCAAGCTGGACAGGGGGCGGGACACCGGGGAGCTGTTTTTT.

This clone was seen just once. The rearrangement links TRBV6-6 to TRBJ1-4, with D unclear. The CDR3 has 15 amino acids. Looked up from germline, CDR1 is MNHNY and CDR2 is SVGAGI (reference sequence). Between the trimmed V and J ends, which lost 2 bases and 8 bases, there was a span of 15 bases. The CDR3 is CASSYPIAGAEKLFF. CDR3 DNA sequence: TGTGCCAGCAGTTACCCTATTGCGGGCGCGGAAAAACTGTTTTTT.

The chain carries TRBV4-2 and TRBJ2-5; the match to TRBD1 covers 7 bases. The junction had 14 bases not matched to a gene; V was cut back by 8 bases and J by 5 bases. Germline CDR1 is LGHNA and CDR2 is YNFKEQ. The CDR3 contains 15 residues. CDR3 DNA sequence: TGTGCCAGCGCAAATAACAGGGGAAATGGGGAGACCCAGTACTTC. Protein product: CASANNRGNGETQYF.

The chain recombines TRBV30 with TRBJ1-5, with D possibly TRBD1 on 5 matching bases. The germline CDR1 and CDR2 sequences are GTSNPN and SVGIG (reference sequence). The CDR3 loop spans 15 amino acids. V shed 0 bases and J shed 0 bases, with 9 bases lying between them. The CDR3 coding sequence is TGTGCCTGGAGTGTAAGAAGGGGTAGCAATCAGCCCCAGCATTTT. Its protein product is CAWSVRRGSNQPQHF.

This chain links TRBV10-1 with TRBJ2-7; D tentatively reads TRBD1 or TRBD2 (5 bases each). Trimming shortened V by 2 bases and J by 9 bases, and 17 bases separated the two germline ends. CDR1 is WNHNN, CDR2 SYGVQD, per germline (reference sequence). This CDR3 spans 14 amino acids. CDR3 sequence reads: CASSENPRGTRQYF. Written as DNA, the CDR3 is TGCGCCAGCAGTGAGAACCCCCGAGGGACCCGGCAGTACTTC.

The chain joins TRBV5-1 to TRBJ2-7; D unresolved. Germline-derived CDR1 and CDR2 are SGHRS and YFSETQ. V was cut by 4 bases and J by 2 bases, with 10 bases left in between. The CDR3 is 13 residues long. The CDR3 bases are TGCGCCAGCAGCCCGGACGGTCCCTACGAGCAGTACTTC. It encodes CASSPDGPYEQYF.

The V call is TRBV28, the J call TRBJ1-5, with 10 positions matching TRBD1. The junction had 13 bases not matched to a gene; V was cut back by 4 bases and J by 7 bases. CDR1 is MDHEN, CDR2 SYDVKM, per germline. The CDR3 extends over 17 amino acids. The DNA for the CDR3 is TGTGCCAGCAGTTCCCCAGGAAGGACAGGGGGTGAACAGCCCCAGCATTTT. It is translated as CASSSPGRTGGEQPQHF. Full variable domain (missing parts from reference TRBV28 and TRBJ1-5): DVKVTQSSRYLVKRTGEKVFLECVQDMDHENMFWYRQDPGLGLRLIYFSYDVKMKEKGDIPEGYSVSREKKERFSLILESASTNQTSMYLCASSSPGRTGGEQPQHFGDGTRLSIL.

With respect to this clone: The sample carries other DNA sequences with the same CDR3. The CDR3 coding sequence is TGTGCCAGCAGTTACGCAGGGGTCACTGAAGCTTTCTTT. It translates to CASSYAGVTEAFF. The chain is built from TRBV6-5 and TRBJ1-1; possibly TRBD1 for D (6 bases). The CDR3 has 13 residues. Germline assignment: CDR1 MNHEY and CDR2 SVGAGI. Trimming took 2 bases from V and 4 from J, leaving 8 bases between them.